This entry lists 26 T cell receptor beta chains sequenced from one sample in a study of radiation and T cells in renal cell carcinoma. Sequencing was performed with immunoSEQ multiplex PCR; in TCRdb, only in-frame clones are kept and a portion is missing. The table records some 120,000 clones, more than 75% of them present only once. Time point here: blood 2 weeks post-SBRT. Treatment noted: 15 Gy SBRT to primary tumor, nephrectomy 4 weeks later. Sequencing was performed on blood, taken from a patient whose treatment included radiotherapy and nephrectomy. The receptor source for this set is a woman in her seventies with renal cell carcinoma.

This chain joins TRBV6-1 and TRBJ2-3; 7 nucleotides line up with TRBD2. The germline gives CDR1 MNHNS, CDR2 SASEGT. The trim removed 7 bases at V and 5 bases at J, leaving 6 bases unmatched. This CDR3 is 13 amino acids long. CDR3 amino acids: CASIRGVKDTQYF. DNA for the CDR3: TGTGCCAGCATCCGGGGGGTTAAAGATACGCAGTATTTT.

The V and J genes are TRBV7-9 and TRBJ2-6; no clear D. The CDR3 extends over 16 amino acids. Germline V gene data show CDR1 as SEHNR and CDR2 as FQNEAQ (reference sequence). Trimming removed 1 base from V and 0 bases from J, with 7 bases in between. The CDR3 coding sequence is TGTGCCAGCAGCTTAGGACGAAGCTCTGGGGCCAACGTCCTGACTTTC. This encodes CASSLGRSSGANVLTF.

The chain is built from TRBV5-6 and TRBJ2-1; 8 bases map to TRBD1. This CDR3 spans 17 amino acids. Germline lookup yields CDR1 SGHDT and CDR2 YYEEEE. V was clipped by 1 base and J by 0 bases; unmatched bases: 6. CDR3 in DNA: TGTGCCAGCAGCTTGAGGAGGACAGGGAGCTCCTACAATGAGCAGTTCTTC. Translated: CASSLRRTGSSYNEQFF.

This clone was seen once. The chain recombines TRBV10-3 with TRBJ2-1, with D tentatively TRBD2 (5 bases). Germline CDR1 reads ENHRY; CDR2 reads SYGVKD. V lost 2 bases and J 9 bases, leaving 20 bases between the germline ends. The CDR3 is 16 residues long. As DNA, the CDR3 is TGTGCCATCAGTGAGGTCGGATGGGGAGCCCGCGGTGAGCAGTTCTTC. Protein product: CAISEVGWGARGEQFF.

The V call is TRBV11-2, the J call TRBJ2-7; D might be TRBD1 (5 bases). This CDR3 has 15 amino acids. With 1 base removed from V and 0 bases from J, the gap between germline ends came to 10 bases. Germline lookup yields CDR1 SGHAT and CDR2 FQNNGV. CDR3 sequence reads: CASSLVTGFSYEQYF. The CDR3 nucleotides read TGTGCCAGCAGCTTAGTTACAGGATTCTCCTACGAGCAGTACTTC.

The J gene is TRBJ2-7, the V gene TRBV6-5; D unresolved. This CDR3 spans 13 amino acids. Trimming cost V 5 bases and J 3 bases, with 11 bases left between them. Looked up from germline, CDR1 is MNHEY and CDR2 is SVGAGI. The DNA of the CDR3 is TGTGCCAGCAGTCGGACCGAGAGCTACGAGCAGTACTTC. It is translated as CASSRTESYEQYF.

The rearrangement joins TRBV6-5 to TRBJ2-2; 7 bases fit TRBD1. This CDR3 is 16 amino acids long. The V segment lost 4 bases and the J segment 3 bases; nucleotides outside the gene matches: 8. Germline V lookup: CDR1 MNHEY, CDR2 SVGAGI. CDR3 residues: CASSLRGRTDTGELFF. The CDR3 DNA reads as TGTGCCAGCAGTTTAAGGGGGCGTACGGACACCGGGGAGCTGTTTTTT.

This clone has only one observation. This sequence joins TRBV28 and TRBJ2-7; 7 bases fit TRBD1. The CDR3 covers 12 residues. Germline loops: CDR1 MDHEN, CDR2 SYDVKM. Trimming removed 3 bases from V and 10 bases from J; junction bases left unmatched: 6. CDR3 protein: CASSFKGARQYF. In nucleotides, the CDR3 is TGTGCCAGCAGTTTTAAGGGGGCCAGACAGTACTTC. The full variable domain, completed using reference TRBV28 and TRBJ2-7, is DVKVTQSSRYLVKRTGEKVFLECVQDMDHENMFWYRQDPGLGLRLIYFSYDVKMKEKGDIPEGYSVSREKKERFSLILESASTNQTSMYLCASSFKGARQYFGPGTRLTVT.

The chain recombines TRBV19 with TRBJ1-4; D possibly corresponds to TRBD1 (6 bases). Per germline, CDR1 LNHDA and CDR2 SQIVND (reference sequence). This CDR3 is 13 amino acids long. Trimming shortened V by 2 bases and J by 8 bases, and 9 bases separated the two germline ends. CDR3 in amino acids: CASSILRGEKLFF. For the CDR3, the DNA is TGTGCCAGTAGTATATTAAGGGGGGAAAAACTGTTTTTT.

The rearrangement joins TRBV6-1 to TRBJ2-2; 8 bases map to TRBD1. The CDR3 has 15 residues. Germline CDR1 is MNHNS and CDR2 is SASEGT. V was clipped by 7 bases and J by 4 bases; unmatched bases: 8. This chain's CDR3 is CASILIGQGTGELFF. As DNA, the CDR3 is TGTGCCAGCATTCTCATAGGACAGGGCACCGGGGAGCTGTTTTTT.

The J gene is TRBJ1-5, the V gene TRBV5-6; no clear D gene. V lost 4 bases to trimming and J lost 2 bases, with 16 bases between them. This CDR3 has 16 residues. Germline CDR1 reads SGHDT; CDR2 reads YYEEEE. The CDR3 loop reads CASSTRTRPGNQPQHF. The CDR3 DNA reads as TGTGCCAGCAGCACACGGACCCGACCGGGCAATCAGCCCCAGCATTTT.

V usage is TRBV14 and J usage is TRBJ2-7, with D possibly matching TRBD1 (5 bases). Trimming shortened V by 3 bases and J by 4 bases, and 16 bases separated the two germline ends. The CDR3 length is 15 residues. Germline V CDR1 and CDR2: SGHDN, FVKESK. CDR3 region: CASSHRRTPIYEQYF. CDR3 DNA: TGTGCCAGCAGCCATCGGCGGACACCCATTTACGAGCAGTACTTC.

CDR3 sequence (DNA): TGTGCCAGCAGCTTAGTTGCGTCAGGGGGAACCAGCGTCCATGGCTACACCTTC. This codes for CASSLVASGGTSVHGYTF. The gene calls are TRBV7-2 and TRBJ1-2; 7 nucleotides align to TRBD1. The CDR3 runs to 18 residues. J was trimmed by 6 bases and V by 1 base; bases with no gene match: 17. Germline CDR1 is SGHTA and CDR2 is FQGNSA.

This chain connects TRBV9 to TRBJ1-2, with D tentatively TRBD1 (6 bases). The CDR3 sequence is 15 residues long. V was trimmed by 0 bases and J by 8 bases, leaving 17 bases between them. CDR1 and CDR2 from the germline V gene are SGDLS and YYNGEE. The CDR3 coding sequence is TGTGCCAGCAGCGTAGCTCCGGACAGCCCAGGGGGCTACACCTTC. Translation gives CASSVAPDSPGGYTF.

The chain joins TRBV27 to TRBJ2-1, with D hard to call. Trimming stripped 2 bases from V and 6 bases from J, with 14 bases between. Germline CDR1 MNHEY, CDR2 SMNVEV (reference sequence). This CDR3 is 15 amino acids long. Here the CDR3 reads CASSLGNHPTNEQFF. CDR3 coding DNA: TGTGCCAGCAGTTTAGGGAACCACCCGACCAATGAGCAGTTCTTC.

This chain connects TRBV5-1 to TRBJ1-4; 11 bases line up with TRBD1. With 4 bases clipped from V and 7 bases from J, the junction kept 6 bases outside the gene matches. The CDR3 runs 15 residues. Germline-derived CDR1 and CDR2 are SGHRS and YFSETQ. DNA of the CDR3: TGCGCCAGCAGCCCGGACAGGGGGCTAGGTGAAAAACTGTTTTTT. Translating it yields CASSPDRGLGEKLFF. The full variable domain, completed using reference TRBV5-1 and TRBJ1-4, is KAGVTQTPRYLIKTRGQQVTLSCSPISGHRSVSWYQQTPGQGLQFLFEYFSETQRNKGNFPGRFSGRQFSNSRSEMNVSTLELGDSALYLCASSPDRGLGEKLFFGSGTQLSVL.

The CDR3 here is CASSAPGQTEQYF. The DNA of the CDR3 is TGTGCCAGCAGTGCCCCGGGACAGACCGAGCAGTACTTC. V gene TRBV28 combines with J gene TRBJ2-7, with 7 bases aligning to TRBD1. V shed 5 bases, J shed 6 bases, and the junction held 7 bases outside the gene matches. The CDR3 length is 13 residues. CDR1 is MDHEN, CDR2 SYDVKM, per germline.

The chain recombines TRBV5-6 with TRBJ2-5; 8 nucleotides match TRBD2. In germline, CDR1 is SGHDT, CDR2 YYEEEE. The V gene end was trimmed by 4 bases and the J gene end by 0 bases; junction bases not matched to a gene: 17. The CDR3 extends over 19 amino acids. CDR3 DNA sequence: TGTGCCAGCAGCCAGGGACGGGAGGGGGTATGGGATTACCAAGAGACCCAGTACTTC. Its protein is CASSQGREGVWDYQETQYF.

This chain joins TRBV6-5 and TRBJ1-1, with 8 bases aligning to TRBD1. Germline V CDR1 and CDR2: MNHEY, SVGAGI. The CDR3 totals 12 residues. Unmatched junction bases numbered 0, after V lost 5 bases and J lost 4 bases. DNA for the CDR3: TGTGCCAGCAGTACAGGGGGCACTGAAGCTTTCTTT. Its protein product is CASSTGGTEAFF.

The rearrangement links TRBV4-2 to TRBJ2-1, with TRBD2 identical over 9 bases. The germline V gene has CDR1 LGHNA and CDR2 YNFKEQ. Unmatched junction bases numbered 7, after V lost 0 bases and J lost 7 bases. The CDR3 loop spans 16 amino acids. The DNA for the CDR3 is TGTGCCAGCAGCCAAGATGGCCTAGCGGGAACGAATGAGCAGTTCTTC. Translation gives CASSQDGLAGTNEQFF.

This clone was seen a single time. CDR3 residues: CASTGLAGGETQYF. The CDR3 coding sequence is TGTGCCAGCACCGGACTAGCGGGGGGTGAGACCCAGTACTTC. The genes are TRBV7-8 and TRBJ2-5; 14 nucleotides line up with TRBD2. Germline V gene lookup returns CDR1 SGHVS and CDR2 FQNEAQ. Trimming cost V 7 bases and J 5 bases; bases outside gene matches: 3. The CDR3 has 14 residues.

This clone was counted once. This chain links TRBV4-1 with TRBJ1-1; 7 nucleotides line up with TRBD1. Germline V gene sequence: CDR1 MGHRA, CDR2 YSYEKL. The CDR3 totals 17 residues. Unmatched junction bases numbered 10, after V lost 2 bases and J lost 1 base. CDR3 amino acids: CASSQLITGTANTEAFF. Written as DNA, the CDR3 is TGCGCCAGCAGCCAACTTATAACCGGGACAGCGAACACTGAAGCTTTCTTT.

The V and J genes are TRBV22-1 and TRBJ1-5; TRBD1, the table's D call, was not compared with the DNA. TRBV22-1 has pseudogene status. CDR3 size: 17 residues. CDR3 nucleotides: TGTCCTGGGAGCAGACCCGGGACAGGGCGGGTTTATCAGCCCCAGCATTTT. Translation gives CPGSRPGTGRVYQPQHF.

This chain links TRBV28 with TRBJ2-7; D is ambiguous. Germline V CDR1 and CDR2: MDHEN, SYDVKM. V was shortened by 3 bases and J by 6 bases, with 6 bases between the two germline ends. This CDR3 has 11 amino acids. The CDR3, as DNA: TGTGCCAGCAGTTTGCGGCTCGAGCAGTACTTC. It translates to CASSLRLEQYF.

The DNA for the CDR3 is TGTGCCAGTAGTACCGTCTGGGGTAGCAATCAGCCCCAGCATTTT. Amino acids: CASSTVWGSNQPQHF. This chain uses TRBV19 with TRBJ1-5; D unclear. The length of the CDR3 is 15 residues. Germline CDR1 LNHDA, CDR2 SQIVND (reference sequence). Trimming took off 4 bases at V and 0 bases at J, with 10 bases between the two ends.

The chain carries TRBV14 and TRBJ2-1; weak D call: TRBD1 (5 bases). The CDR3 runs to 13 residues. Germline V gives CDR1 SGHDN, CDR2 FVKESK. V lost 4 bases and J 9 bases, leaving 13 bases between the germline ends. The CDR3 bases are TGTGCCAGCAGCCGTCAGGGTCTGCTTGAGCAGTTCTTC. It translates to CASSRQGLLEQFF.